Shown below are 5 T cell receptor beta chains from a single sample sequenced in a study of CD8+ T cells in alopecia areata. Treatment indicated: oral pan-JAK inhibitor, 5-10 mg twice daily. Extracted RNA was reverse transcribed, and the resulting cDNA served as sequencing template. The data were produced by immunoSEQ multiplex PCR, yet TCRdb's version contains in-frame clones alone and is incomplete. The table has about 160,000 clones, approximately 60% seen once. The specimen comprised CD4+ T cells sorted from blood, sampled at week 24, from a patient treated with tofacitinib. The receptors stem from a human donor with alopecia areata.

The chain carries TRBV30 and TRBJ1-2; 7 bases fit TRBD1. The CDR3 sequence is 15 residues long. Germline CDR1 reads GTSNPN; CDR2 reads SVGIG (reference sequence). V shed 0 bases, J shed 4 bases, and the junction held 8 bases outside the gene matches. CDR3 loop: CAWSVVGTERYGYTF. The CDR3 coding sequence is TGTGCCTGGAGTGTAGTGGGGACAGAGCGCTATGGCTACACCTTC.

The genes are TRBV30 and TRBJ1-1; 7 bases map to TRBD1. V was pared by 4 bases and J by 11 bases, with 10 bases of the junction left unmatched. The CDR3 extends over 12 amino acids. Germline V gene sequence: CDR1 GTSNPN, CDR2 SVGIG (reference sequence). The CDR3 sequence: CAWNRQGFDAFF. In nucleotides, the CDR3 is TGTGCCTGGAACCGACAGGGCTTCGATGCTTTCTTT. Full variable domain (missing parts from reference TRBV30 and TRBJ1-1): SQTIHQWPATLVQPVGSPLSLECTVEGTSNPNLYWYRQAAGRGLQLLFYSVGIGQISSEVPQNLSASRPQDRQFILSSKKLLLSDSGFYLCAWNRQGFDAFFGQGTRLTVV.

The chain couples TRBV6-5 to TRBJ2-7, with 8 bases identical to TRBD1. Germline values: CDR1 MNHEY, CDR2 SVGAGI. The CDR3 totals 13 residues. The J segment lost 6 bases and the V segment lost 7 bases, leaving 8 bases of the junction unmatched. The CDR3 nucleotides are TGTGCCAGCACCGACGGGACAGGTGTCGAGCAGTACTTC. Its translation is CASTDGTGVEQYF.

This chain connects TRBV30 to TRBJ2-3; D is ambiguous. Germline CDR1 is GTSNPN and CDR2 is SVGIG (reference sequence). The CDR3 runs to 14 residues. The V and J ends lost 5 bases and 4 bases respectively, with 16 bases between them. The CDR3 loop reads CAWEIVPGADTQYF. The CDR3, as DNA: TGTGCCTGGGAGATCGTTCCGGGTGCAGATACGCAGTATTTT.

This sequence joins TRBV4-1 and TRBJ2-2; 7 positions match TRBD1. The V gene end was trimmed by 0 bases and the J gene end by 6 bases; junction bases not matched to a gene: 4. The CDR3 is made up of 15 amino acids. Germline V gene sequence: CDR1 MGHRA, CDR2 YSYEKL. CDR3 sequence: CASSQEGQVPGELFF. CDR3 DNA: TGCGCCAGCAGCCAAGAAGGACAGGTGCCCGGGGAGCTGTTTTTT.